The 9 T cell receptor beta chains given below trace back to one sample, sequenced in a study of blood T cell repertoires in COVID-19 (TCRdb year 2020). Receptors were amplified or captured by the immunoSEQ multiplex PCR assay. The clones in this table, taken by TCRdb from immuneACCESS, are in-frame only. Not every clone is retained; where verified, under half of the shortfall comes from an unresolved V gene, and the cause of the rest is unknown. This sample lists approximately 100,000 clones; approximately 86% were detected once. The top ten clones comprise approximately 10% of the sample. The sample taken for sequencing was peripheral blood. These receptor sequences come from a man in his 70s with active or convalescent COVID-19.

This clone was seen only once. The chain is built from TRBV6-2 or TRBV6-3 and TRBJ2-1, with D unclear. Trimming took 0 bases from V and 10 from J, leaving 13 bases between them. From germline, CDR1 is MNHEY and CDR2 SVGEGT. There are 14 residues in the CDR3. CDR3 protein: CASSYSNRLHEQFF. The CDR3 region has the DNA TGTGCCAGCAGTTACTCGAATCGACTGCACGAGCAGTTCTTC.

The rearrangement links TRBV5-6 to TRBJ2-3, with D maybe TRBD2 (7 bases). The CDR3 spans 13 residues. The V and J ends lost 2 bases and 5 bases respectively, with 9 bases between them. CDR1 SGHDT and CDR2 YYEEEE come from the germline V gene. CDR3 residues: CASSLGGVDTQYF. DNA for the CDR3: TGTGCCAGCAGCTTAGGGGGGGTAGATACGCAGTATTTT.

This clone was seen a single time. The chain links TRBV6-5 to TRBJ1-5; D possibly corresponds to TRBD1 (5 bases). V was trimmed by 3 bases and J by 0 bases, leaving 9 bases between them. There are 15 residues in the CDR3. Germline V gene data show CDR1 as MNHEY and CDR2 as SVGAGI. CDR3 in amino acids: CASSYSGFSNQPQHF. The CDR3 nucleotides read TGTGCCAGCAGTTATTCAGGGTTTAGCAATCAGCCCCAGCATTTT.

The chain carries TRBV10-3 and TRBJ2-2; possibly TRBD2 for D (6 bases). Between the trimmed V and J ends, which lost 6 bases and 4 bases, there was a span of 9 bases. Per the germline V gene, CDR1 is ENHRY and CDR2 is SYGVKD. The CDR3 loop spans 13 amino acids. In DNA form, the CDR3 reads TGTGCCATCAGGGAGGGCCTCACCGGGGAGCTGTTTTTT. This encodes CAIREGLTGELFF.

The V and J genes are TRBV5-4 and TRBJ1-2; D may be TRBD1 (6 bases). This CDR3 is 17 amino acids long. Germline CDR1 SGHNT, CDR2 YYREEE (reference sequence). The V gene lost 1 base and the J gene lost 6 bases, with 22 bases spanning the gap. The CDR3 coding sequence is TGTGCCAGCAGCTTGTTGGGGGTAACCGGGACAAGGGATGGCTACACCTTC. It yields the protein CASSLLGVTGTRDGYTF.

V gene TRBV12-3 or TRBV12-4 combines with J gene TRBJ1-1; D ambiguous. CDR3 size: 11 residues. Trimming took 5 bases from V and 1 from J, leaving 2 bases between them. CDR3 bases: TGTGCCAGCAGTCGGAACACTGAAGCTTTCTTT. This encodes CASSRNTEAFF.

V usage is TRBV3-1 (or the pseudogene TRBV3-2) and J usage is TRBJ1-2, with TRBD1 as a possible D gene (5 bases). The ends were cut back, 3 bases at V and 7 bases at J, with 21 bases in the middle. The CDR3 runs to 16 residues. In germline, CDR1 is LGHDT, CDR2 YNNKEL (reference sequence). Here the CDR3 DNA reads TGTGCCAGCAGCCATTGGGACCGATTGGAGGGACGTGGCTACACCTTC. Protein sequence: CASSHWDRLEGRGYTF.

The rearrangement uses TRBV11-2 and TRBJ2-3; TRBD2 might be the D (5 bases). The V gene lost 3 bases and the J gene lost 8 bases, with 12 bases spanning the gap. This CDR3 has 13 residues. The germline CDR1 and CDR2 sequences are SGHAT and FQNNGV. CDR3 residues: CASSFSDGGTQYF. CDR3 nucleotide sequence: TGTGCCAGCAGCTTTTCCGATGGAGGTACGCAGTATTTT.

This sequence joins TRBV27 and TRBJ2-5; possible D gene TRBD1, 6 bases. Trimming removed 5 bases from V and 5 bases from J, with 15 bases in between. The CDR3 extends over 14 amino acids. CDR1 MNHEY and CDR2 SMNVEV come from the germline V gene (reference sequence). The CDR3 DNA follows: TGTGCCAGCAGTCCAACTTCTAGGGGGGAGACCCAGTACTTC. Protein sequence: CASSPTSRGETQYF.